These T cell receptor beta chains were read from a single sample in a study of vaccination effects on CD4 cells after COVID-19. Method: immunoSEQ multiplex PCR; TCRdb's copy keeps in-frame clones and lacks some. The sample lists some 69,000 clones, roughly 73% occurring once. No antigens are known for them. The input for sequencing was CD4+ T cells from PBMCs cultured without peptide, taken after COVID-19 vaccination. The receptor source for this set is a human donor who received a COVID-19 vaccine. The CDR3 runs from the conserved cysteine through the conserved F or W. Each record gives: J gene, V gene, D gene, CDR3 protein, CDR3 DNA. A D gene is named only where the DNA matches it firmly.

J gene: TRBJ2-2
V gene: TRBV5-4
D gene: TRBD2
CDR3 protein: CASSPPTSPGELFF
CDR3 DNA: TGTGCCAGCAGCCCACCGACTAGCCCCGGGGAGCTGTTTTTT

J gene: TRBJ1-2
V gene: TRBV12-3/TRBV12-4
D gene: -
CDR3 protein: CASSLGPTGGYTF
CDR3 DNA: TGTGCCAGCAGTTTAGGTCCTACCGGAGGCTACACCTTC

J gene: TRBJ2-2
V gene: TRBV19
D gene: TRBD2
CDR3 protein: CASSMGLMANTGELFF
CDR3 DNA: TGTGCCAGTAGTATGGGACTAATGGCGAACACCGGGGAGCTGTTTTTT

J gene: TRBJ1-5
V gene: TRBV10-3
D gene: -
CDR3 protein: CAISESGANQPQHF
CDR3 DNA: TGTGCCATCAGTGAGTCCGGGGCGAATCAGCCCCAGCATTTT

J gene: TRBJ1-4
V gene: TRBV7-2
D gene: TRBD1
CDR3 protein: CASSSAGGGNEKLFF
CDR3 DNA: TGTGCCAGCAGCTCCGCGGGAGGGGGCAATGAAAAACTGTTTTTT

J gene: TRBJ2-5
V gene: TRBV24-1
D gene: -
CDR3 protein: CATSDGQGGSQETQYF
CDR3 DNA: TGTGCCACCAGTGATGGCCAGGGGGGTAGTCAAGAGACCCAGTACTTC

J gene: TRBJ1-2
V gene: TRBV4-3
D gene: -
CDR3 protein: CASSQDRGGLRGYTF
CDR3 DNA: TGCGCCAGCAGCCAAGATCGTGGAGGGTTGCGGGGCTACACCTTC

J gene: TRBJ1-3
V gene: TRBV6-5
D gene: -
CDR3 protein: CASSTGRTAGNTIYF
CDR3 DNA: TGTGCCAGCAGCACAGGGAGGACAGCTGGAAACACCATATATTTT

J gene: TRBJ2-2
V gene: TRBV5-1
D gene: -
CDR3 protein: CASSSGPPTGELFF
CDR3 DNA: TGCGCCAGCAGCTCGGGACCCCCCACCGGGGAGCTGTTTTTT

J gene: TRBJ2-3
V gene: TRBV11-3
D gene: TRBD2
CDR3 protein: CASSPGLAGVDTQYF
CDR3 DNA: TGTGCCAGCAGCCCCGGACTAGCGGGGGTGGATACGCAGTATTTT

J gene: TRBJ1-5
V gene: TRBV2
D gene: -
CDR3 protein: CASTSTSNQPQHF
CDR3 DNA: TGTGCCAGCACCAGTACTAGCAATCAGCCCCAGCATTTT